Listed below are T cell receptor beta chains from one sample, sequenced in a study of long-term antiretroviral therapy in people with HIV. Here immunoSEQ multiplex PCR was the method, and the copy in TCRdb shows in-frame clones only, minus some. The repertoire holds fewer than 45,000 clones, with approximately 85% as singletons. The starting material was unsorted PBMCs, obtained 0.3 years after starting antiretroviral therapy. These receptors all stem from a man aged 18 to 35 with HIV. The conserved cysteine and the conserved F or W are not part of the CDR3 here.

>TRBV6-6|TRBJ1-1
ASKAGDMNTEAF
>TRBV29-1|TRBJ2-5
SALSRTGMETQY
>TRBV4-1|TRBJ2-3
ASSQEVFTDTQY
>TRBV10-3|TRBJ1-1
ATRAGPENTEAF
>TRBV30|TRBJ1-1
AWSVDGGGSTEAF
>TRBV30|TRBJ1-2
ACTLRGLNYGYT
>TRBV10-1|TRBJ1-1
ASSGQVNTEAF
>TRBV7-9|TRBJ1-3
ASSSSGDSGNTIY
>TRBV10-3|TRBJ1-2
AIRPTGPERDGYT
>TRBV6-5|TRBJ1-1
ASSYSLGQRTEAF